The following is a T cell receptor beta chain sequence with its context. Assay used: immunoSEQ multiplex PCR; TCRdb lists only in-frame clones, some missing. Altogether around 320,000 clones are present, about nine tenths being singletons, with the ten largest covering more than 3%. The CDR3 runs to 14 residues. Trimming at V came to 3 bases and at J to 8 bases, leaving 6 bases not matched to a gene. From germline, CDR1 is KGHDR and CDR2 SFDVKD. The treatment denotes: over 15 received Ad26.COV2.S at low or high dose, single or two shots; about 5 received placebo; per-sample allocation not given. Repertoires come from day 63 after the first vaccine or placebo injection. These data originate in a study of Ad26.COV2.S vaccination and SARS-CoV-2 variants.

The chain recombines TRBV24-1 with TRBJ1-2; 9 nucleotides match TRBD1. This specimen was peripheral blood, taken in a trial of Ad26.COV2.S vaccine versus placebo. This clonotype originated in a person between 18 and 65 years old who received the Ad26.COV2.S COVID-19 vaccine or a placebo. The CDR3 sequence: CATSDRRTGVGYTF. CDR3 sequence (DNA): TGTGCCACCAGTGATAGGCGGACAGGGGTCGGCTACACCTTC.